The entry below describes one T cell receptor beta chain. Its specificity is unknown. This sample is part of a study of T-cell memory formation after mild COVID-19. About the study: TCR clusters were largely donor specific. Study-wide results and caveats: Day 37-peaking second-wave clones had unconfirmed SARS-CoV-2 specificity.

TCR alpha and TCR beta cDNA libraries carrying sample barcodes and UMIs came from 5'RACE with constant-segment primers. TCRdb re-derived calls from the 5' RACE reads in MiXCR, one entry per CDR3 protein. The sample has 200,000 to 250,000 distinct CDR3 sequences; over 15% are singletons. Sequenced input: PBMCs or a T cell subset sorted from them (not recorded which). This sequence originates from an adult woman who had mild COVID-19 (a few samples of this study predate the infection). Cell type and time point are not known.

CDR3 coding DNA: TGTGCCAGCAGGTCCGACAGGGGGTCCTACAATGAGCAGTTCTTC. Protein sequence: CASRSDRGSYNEQFF. The rearrangement links TRBV6-5 to TRBJ2-1; TRBD1 agrees at 9 bases. The CDR3 runs 15 residues. V lost 6 bases and J lost 1; bases outside the gene matches: 4. Per the germline V gene, CDR1 is MNHEY and CDR2 is SVGAGI.